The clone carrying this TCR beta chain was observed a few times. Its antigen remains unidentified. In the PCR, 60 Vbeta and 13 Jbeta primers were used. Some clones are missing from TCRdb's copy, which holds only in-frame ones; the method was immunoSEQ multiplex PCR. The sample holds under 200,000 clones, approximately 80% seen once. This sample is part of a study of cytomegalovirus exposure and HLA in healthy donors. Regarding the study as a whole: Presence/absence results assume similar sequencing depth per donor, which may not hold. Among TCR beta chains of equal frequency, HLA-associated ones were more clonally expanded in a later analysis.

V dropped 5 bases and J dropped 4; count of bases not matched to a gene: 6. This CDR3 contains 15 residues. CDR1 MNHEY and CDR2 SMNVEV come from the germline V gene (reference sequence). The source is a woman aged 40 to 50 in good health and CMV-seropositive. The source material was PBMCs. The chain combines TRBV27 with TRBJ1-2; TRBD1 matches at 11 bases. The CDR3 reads CASSPGQGALYGYTF. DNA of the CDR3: TGTGCCAGCAGTCCCGGACAGGGGGCACTCTATGGCTACACCTTC.